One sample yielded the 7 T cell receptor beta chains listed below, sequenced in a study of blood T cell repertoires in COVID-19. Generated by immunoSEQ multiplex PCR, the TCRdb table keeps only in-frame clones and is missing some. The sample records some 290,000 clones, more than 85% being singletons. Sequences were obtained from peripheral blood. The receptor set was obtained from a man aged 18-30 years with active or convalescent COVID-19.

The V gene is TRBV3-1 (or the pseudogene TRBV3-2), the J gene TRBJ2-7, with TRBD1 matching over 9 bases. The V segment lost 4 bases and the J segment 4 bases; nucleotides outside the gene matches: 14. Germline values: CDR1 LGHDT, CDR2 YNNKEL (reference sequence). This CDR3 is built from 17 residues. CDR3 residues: CASSPPGQGMFGYEQYF. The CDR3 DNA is TGTGCCAGCAGCCCTCCGGGACAGGGAATGTTCGGTTACGAGCAGTACTTC.

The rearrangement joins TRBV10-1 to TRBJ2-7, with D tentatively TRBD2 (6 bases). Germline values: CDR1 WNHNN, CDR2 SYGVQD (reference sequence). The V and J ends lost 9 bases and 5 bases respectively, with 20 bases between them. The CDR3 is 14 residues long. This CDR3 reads CASSGGNRIDEQYF. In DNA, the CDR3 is TGCGCCAGTTCCGGGGGTAATAGGATCGACGAGCAGTACTTC.

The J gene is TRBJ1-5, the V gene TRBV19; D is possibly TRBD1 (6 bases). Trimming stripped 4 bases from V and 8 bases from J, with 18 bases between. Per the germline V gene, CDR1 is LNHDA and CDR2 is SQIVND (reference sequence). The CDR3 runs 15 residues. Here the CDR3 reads CASSTYRVGGEPQHF. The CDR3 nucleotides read TGTGCCAGTAGTACCTACAGGGTCGGGGGGGAGCCCCAGCATTTT.

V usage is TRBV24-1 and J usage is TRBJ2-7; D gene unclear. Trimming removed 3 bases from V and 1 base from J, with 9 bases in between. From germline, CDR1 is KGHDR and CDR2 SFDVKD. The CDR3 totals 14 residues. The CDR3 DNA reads TGTGCCACCAGTGATGCTCGAGGATCCTACGAGCAGTACTTC. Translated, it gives CATSDARGSYEQYF.

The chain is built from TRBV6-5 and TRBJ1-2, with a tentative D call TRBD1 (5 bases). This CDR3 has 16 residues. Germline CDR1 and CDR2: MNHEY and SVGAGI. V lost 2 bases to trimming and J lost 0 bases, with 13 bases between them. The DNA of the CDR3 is TGTGCCAGCAGTTACAGTGGCGGGGGGGCTAACTATGGCTACACCTTC. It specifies CASSYSGGGANYGYTF.

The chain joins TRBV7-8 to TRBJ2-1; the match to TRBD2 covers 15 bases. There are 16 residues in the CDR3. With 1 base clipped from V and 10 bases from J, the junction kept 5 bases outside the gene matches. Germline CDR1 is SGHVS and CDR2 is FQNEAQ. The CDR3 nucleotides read TGTGCCAGCAGCTTAGGGACTAGCGGGAGGGCTGGCGAGCAGTTCTTC. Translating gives CASSLGTSGRAGEQFF.

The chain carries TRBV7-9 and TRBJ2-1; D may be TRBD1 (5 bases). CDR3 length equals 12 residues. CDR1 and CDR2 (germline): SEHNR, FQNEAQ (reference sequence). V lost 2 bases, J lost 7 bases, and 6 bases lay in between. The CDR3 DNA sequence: TGTGCCAGCAGCTTATCAGGGAATGAGCAGTTCTTC. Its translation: CASSLSGNEQFF.